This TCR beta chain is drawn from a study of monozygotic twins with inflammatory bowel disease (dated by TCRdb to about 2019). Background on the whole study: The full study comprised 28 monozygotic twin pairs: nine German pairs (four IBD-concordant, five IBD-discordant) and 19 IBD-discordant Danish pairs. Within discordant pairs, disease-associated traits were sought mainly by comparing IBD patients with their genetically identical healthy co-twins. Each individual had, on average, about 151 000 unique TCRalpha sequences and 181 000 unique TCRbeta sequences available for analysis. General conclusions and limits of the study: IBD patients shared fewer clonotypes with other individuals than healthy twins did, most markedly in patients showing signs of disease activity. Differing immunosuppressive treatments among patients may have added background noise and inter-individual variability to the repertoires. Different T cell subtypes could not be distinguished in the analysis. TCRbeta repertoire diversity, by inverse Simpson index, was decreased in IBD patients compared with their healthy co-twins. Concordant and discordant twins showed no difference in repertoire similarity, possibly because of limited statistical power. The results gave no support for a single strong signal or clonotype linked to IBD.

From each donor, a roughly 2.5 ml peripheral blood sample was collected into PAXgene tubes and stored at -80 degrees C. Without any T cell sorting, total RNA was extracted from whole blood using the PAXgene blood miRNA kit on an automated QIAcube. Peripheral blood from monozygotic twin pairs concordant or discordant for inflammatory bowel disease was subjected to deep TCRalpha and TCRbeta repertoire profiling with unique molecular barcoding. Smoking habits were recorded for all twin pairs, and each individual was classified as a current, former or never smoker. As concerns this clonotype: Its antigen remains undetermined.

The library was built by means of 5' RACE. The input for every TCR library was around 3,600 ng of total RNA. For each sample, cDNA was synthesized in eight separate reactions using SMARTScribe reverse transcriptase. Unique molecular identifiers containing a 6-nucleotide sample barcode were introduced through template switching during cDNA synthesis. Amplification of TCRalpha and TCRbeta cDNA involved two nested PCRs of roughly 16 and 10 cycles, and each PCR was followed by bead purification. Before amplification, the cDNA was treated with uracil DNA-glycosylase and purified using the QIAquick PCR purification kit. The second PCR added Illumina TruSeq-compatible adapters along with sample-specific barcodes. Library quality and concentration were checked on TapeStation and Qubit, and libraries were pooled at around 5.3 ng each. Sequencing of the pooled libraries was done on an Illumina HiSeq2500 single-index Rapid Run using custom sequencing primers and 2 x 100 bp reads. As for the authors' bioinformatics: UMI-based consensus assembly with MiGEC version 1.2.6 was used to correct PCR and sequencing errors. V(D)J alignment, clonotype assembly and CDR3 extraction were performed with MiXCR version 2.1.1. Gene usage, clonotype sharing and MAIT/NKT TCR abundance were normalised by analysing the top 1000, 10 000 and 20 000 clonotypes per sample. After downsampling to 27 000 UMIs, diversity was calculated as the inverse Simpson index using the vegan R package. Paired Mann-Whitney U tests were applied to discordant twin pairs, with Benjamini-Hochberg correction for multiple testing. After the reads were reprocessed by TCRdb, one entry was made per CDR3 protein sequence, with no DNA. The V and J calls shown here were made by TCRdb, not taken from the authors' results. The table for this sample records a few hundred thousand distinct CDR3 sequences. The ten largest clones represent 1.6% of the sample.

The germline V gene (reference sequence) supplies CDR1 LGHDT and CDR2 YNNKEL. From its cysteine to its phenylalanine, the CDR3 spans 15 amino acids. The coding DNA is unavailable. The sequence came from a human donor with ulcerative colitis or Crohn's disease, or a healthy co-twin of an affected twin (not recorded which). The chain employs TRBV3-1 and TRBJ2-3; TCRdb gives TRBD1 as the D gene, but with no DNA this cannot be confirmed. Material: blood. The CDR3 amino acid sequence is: CASSQGQVGSDTQYF.